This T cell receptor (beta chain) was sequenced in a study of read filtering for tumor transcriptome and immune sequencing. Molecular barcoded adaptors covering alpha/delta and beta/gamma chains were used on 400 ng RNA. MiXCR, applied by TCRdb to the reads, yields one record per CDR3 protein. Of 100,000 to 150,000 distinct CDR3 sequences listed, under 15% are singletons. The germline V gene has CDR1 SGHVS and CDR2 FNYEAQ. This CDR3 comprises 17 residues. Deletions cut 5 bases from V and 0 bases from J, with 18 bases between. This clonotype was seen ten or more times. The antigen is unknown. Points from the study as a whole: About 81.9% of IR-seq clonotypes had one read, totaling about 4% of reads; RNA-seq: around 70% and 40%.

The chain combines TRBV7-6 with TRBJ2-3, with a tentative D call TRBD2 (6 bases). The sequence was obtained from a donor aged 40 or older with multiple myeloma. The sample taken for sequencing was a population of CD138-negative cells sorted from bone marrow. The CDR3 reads CASSGALARTSTDTQYF. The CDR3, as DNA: TGTGCCAGCAGCGGTGCCCTAGCGCGTACTAGCACAGATACGCAGTATTTT.